This TCR beta chain was retrieved from a study of blood T cell repertoires in COVID-19. At the level of the study: Samples representing acute and convalescent COVID-19 were sourced from the United States, Italy and Spain.

Original handling: Estimation of nucleated cell counts relied on the amplification of reference gene primers. TCRdb's table, derived via immunoSEQ multiplex PCR, lists solely in-frame clones and lacks some. V, J and clone size derive from that table, while D and trimming were established from the DNA sequence. In the table there are hundreds of thousands of clones, nearly 90% of which are singletons. The study recruited people aged roughly 18 to 100 years across approximately 23 US areas. Participant-reported clinical history was the basis for cohort assignment. Germline-derived CDR1 and CDR2 are LNHDA and SQIVND (reference sequence). Deletions cut 3 bases from V and 3 bases from J, with 15 bases between. This CDR3 has 15 residues.

The TCR comes from a young woman with acute COVID-19. What was sequenced was PBMCs or T cells enriched from blood (not recorded which). The rearrangement links TRBV19 to TRBJ2-7; D may be TRBD2 (6 bases). CDR3 DNA sequence: TGTGCCAGTAGTATCAGAGGGACGGACTACTACGAGCAGTACTTC. It codes for CASSIRGTDYYEQYF.